The TCR beta chain under discussion was sequenced for a study of blood T cell repertoires in COVID-19. About the study: Material from acute and convalescent COVID-19 was sourced from the United States, Italy and Spain. T cells, B-cell-depleted T cells, or PBMCs provided the cDNA or gDNA that served as material.

Study processing details: Amplification of reference gene primers provided the estimated nucleated cell counts. The assay was immunoSEQ multiplex PCR, and TCRdb's table has in-frame clones only and misses some. V and J calls and clone size follow that table, whereas D and trimming were derived from the DNA. The repertoire has 150,000 to 200,000 clones, 86% of them found once; the top ten carry 7% to 8%. The CDR3 is 14 amino acids. CDR1 KGHSH and CDR2 LQKENI come from the germline V gene. The V segment lost 3 bases and the J segment 7 bases; nucleotides outside the gene matches: 5. This clonotype was sampled from a woman older than 75 in a cohort sampled during active or convalescent COVID-19. The V and J genes are TRBV18 and TRBJ2-1, with 8 nucleotides matching TRBD1. Specimen: peripheral blood. CDR3 coding DNA: TGTGCCAGCTCACCGGACAGGGCAGAAAATGAGCAGTTCTTC. The encoded protein is CASSPDRAENEQFF.